A selection of T cell receptor beta chains follows, all from one sample in a study of blood T cell repertoires in COVID-19. Generated by immunoSEQ multiplex PCR, the TCRdb table keeps only in-frame clones and is missing some. This table has 45,000 to 60,000 clones, 89% appearing once. Sample: peripheral blood. These receptor sequences come from a man aged 55-75 years with acute or convalescent COVID-19. Both conserved end residues are part of each CDR3. Fields, in order: J gene, V gene, CDR3 protein.

TRBJ1-1 | TRBV5-1 | CASSPRDRGMNTEAFF
TRBJ2-1 | TRBV7-9 | CASSPQGGSHNEQFF
TRBJ1-2 | TRBV29-1 | CSAAGLDYGYTF
TRBJ2-7 | TRBV4-2 | CASSHRTGYEQYF
TRBJ2-1 | TRBV30 | CAWSVRAGMGNEQFF
TRBJ1-1 | TRBV2 | CASSDRQGYAEAFF
TRBJ1-2 | TRBV24-1 | CATGGQGSSGYTF
TRBJ2-3 | TRBV11-2 | CASSSTGYGTDTQYF
TRBJ2-6 | TRBV14 | CASSLSLSGANVLTF
TRBJ2-3 | TRBV3-1/TRBV3-2 | CASSQDRGLAGGTDTQYF
TRBJ2-7 | TRBV7-6 | CASSLEVTGSYEQYF
TRBJ2-7 | TRBV6-5 | CASSYGQGAYEQYF
TRBJ1-3 | TRBV19 | CASYSPISGNTIYF
TRBJ2-2 | TRBV6-5 | CASRTGRNTGELFF
TRBJ2-1 | TRBV6-6 | CASSNRGYNEQFF
TRBJ1-3 | TRBV11-2 | CASSLGGLSGNTIYF
TRBJ2-5 | TRBV13 | CASSYIFTRQETQYF